Below, 18 T cell receptor beta chains from the same sample are listed, as sequenced in a study of T cell responses to AZD1222 COVID-19 vaccine. Some clones are missing from TCRdb's copy, which holds only in-frame ones; the method was immunoSEQ multiplex PCR. The table records 100,000 to 150,000 clones, roughly 90% of them present only once. The material was peripheral blood, obtained on day 0 of AZD1222 vaccination. Every receptor here comes from an adult in good health.

This chain links TRBV10-3 with TRBJ2-7; 7 bases are shared with TRBD1. The CDR3 has 16 amino acids. The V segment lost 3 bases and the J segment 5 bases; nucleotides outside the gene matches: 13. In germline, CDR1 is ENHRY, CDR2 SYGVKD. The CDR3 loop is CAISETDRKGWDEQYF. The CDR3, as DNA: TGTGCCATCAGTGAAACGGACAGGAAGGGATGGGACGAGCAGTACTTC.

V is TRBV4-2 and J is TRBJ1-5; a weak D match, TRBD1 (6 bases). V lost 0 bases and J 2 bases, leaving 17 bases between the germline ends. The germline V gene has CDR1 LGHNA and CDR2 YNFKEQ. The CDR3 covers 18 residues. CDR3 loop: CASSQEVSGGGGNQPQHF. The DNA of the CDR3 is TGTGCCAGCAGCCAAGAGGTATCGGGAGGGGGGGGCAATCAGCCCCAGCATTTT.

The chain carries TRBV27 and TRBJ2-3; D is unclear. Trimming took off 3 bases at V and 1 base at J, with 11 bases between the two ends. This CDR3 contains 15 residues. Germline loops: CDR1 MNHEY, CDR2 SMNVEV (reference sequence). The CDR3 DNA is TGTGCCAGCAGTTTTGTCGCCATGGGCACAGATACGCAGTATTTT. Translated: CASSFVAMGTDTQYF.

This chain links TRBV18 with TRBJ1-1, with D maybe TRBD1 (5 bases). There are 13 residues in the CDR3. Germline V CDR1 and CDR2: KGHSH, LQKENI. Trimming pared 5 bases from V and 6 bases from J, leaving 13 bases between. In DNA, the CDR3 is TGTGCCAGCTCAAGACAGACGGACGCTGAAGCTTTCTTT. Amino acids: CASSRQTDAEAFF.

CDR3 nucleotide sequence: TGTGCCAGCAGACGGACAGGGGGCGCTTCCTACGAGCAGTACTTC. The encoded protein is CASRRTGGASYEQYF. V usage is TRBV5-8 and J usage is TRBJ2-7; TRBD1 aligns across 11 bases. Unmatched junction bases numbered 5, after V lost 5 bases and J lost 1 base. CDR1 SGHTS and CDR2 YDEGEE come from the germline V gene. The CDR3 is 15 amino acids. Filled out from reference TRBV5-8 and TRBJ2-7, the complete variable domain reads EAGVTQSPTHLIKTRGQQATLRCSPISGHTSVYWYQQALGLGLQFLLWYDEGEERNRGNFPPRFSGRQFPNYSSELNVNALELEDSALYLCASRRTGGASYEQYFGPGTRLTVT.

The CDR3 nucleotides read TGCAGCGTTGATGCGGCCTCTGGGGCCAACGTCCTGACTTTC. Residues: CSVDAASGANVLTF. The J gene is TRBJ2-6, the V gene TRBV29-1; D is ambiguous. The length of the CDR3 is 14 residues. The V end lost 3 bases, the J end lost 0 bases, and 6 bases lay between the germline ends. Germline V gene lookup returns CDR1 SQVTM and CDR2 ANQGSEA.

This clone occurred once. The V gene is TRBV3-1 (or the pseudogene TRBV3-2), the J gene TRBJ2-5, with 10 bases identical to TRBD1. Per the germline V gene, CDR1 is LGHDT and CDR2 is YNNKEL (reference sequence). After removal of 5 bases from V and 6 bases from J, the junction contained 12 bases not matched to a gene. The CDR3 sequence is 16 residues long. Written as DNA, the CDR3 is TGTGCCAGCAGCTACTCTCCGGGACAGGGGTTTAAGACCCAGTACTTC. Protein product: CASSYSPGQGFKTQYF.

The chain recombines TRBV28 with TRBJ1-6; possibly TRBD1 for D (5 bases). In germline, CDR1 is MDHEN, CDR2 SYDVKM. The CDR3 is 12 residues long. Trimming pared 6 bases from V and 7 bases from J, leaving 7 bases between. CDR3 residues: CASRQDNSPLHF. The CDR3, as DNA: TGTGCCAGCAGACAGGACAATTCACCCCTCCACTTT.

The chain is built from TRBV19 and TRBJ2-1, with D perhaps matching TRBD1 or TRBD2 (5 bases each). V dropped 6 bases and J dropped 6 bases, with 18 bases sitting between them. Germline CDR1 is LNHDA and CDR2 is SQIVND (reference sequence). The CDR3 length is 15 residues. The DNA for the CDR3 is TGTGCCAGTAGGGCCTTCAGGGACCTAGGCAATGAGCAGTTCTTC. Protein: CASRAFRDLGNEQFF.

V and J are TRBV24-1 and TRBJ1-6, with 8 bases fitting TRBD1. The CDR3 has 18 amino acids. Trimming removed 3 bases from V and 8 bases from J; junction bases left unmatched: 14. Germline CDR1 reads KGHDR; CDR2 reads SFDVKD. The CDR3 here is CATSDGRTGQEEDSPLHF. CDR3 in DNA: TGTGCCACCAGTGATGGACGCACGGGACAGGAGGAGGATTCACCCCTCCACTTT.

On this clone itself: The germline gene is not matched at one end of the junction; a read error may be the cause. The CDR3 DNA follows: TGCGCCACCAGCCGCCCCCCGGGGGCGAAGAACACTGAAGCTTTCTTT. This gives the protein CATSRPPGAKNTEAFF. The chain joins TRBV4-1 to TRBJ1-1, with D possibly TRBD1 on 6 matching bases. Germline-derived CDR1 and CDR2 are MGHRA and YSYEKL. This CDR3 has 16 residues.

This chain connects TRBV11-3 to TRBJ1-4; D not certain. The CDR3 is made up of 16 amino acids. V dropped 5 bases and J dropped 7 bases, with 20 bases sitting between them. Germline CDR1 SGHNT, CDR2 YENEEA. CDR3 DNA: TGTGCCAGCAGCCGAACCTCTTTGGACTCCCGTGAAAAACTGTTTTTT. Translating gives CASSRTSLDSREKLFF.

V is TRBV7-9 and J is TRBJ2-7, with TRBD1 identical over 9 bases. The V gene's germline CDR1 is SEHNR and CDR2 FQNEAQ (reference sequence). This CDR3 has 13 amino acids. Unmatched junction bases numbered 1, after V lost 3 bases and J lost 4 bases. CDR3 residues: CASSFGQGYEQYF. CDR3 nucleotides: TGTGCCAGCAGCTTCGGACAGGGGTACGAGCAGTACTTC.

The chain joins TRBV19 to TRBJ2-1, with a possible D match to TRBD1 (6 bases). Trimming pared 9 bases from V and 7 bases from J, leaving 16 bases between. Germline loops: CDR1 LNHDA, CDR2 SQIVND (reference sequence). The CDR3 is 13 amino acids. The CDR3: CASTELGANEQFF. As DNA, the CDR3 is TGTGCCAGCACGGAACTGGGGGCTAATGAGCAGTTCTTC.

The CDR3 protein is CASSLEMVGGYTF. As DNA, the CDR3 is TGTGCCAGCAGCTTGGAAATGGTGGGTGGCTACACCTTC. The chain couples TRBV5-6 to TRBJ1-2, with unresolved D. The germline gives CDR1 SGHDT, CDR2 YYEEEE. Trimming removed 0 bases from V and 7 bases from J, with 10 bases in between. The length of the CDR3 is 13 residues.

The chain has TRBV9 and TRBJ1-5, with TRBD1 identical over 7 bases. This CDR3 is 15 amino acids long. Germline CDR1 SGDLS, CDR2 YYNGEE. With V trimmed by 4 bases and J by 5 bases, 9 bases remained unmatched. The CDR3 DNA reads as TGTGCCAGCAGCCCCTCTGGGACAGCCGATCAGCCCCAGCATTTT. It is translated as CASSPSGTADQPQHF. The full variable domain, its missing parts supplied by reference TRBV9 and TRBJ1-5, is DSGVTQTPKHLITATGQRVTLRCSPRSGDLSVYWYQQSLDQGLQFLIQYYNGEERAKGNILERFSAQQFPDLHSELNLSSLELGDSALYFCASSPSGTADQPQHFGDGTRLSIL.

J is TRBJ2-3 and V is TRBV7-2; a possible D gene is TRBD1 (5 bases). CDR3 length equals 15 residues. CDR1 and CDR2 from the germline V gene are SGHTA and FQGNSA. V was clipped by 5 bases and J by 3 bases, with 15 bases between them. CDR3 residues: CASSPRQTLTDTQYF. The DNA of the CDR3 is TGTGCCAGCAGCCCTAGACAGACTTTAACAGATACGCAGTATTTT.

The V and J genes are TRBV11-3 and TRBJ2-2; D remains unclear. Trimming removed 6 bases from V and 2 bases from J, with 10 bases in between. The CDR3 covers 14 residues. The germline V gene has CDR1 SGHNT and CDR2 YENEEA. CDR3 nucleotide sequence: TGTGCCAGCAGAGGTAGACCCAACACCGGGGAGCTGTTTTTT. It specifies CASRGRPNTGELFF.